This TCR beta chain came from a study of early T cells in non-severe SARS-CoV-2 infection. Study-wide context: Sequenced bulk RNA came from whole blood that was unsorted, and chains were unpaired. Study results and caveats: Matches to VDJdb favored anti-spike CD8 responses and missed private and CD4 specificities.

This clonotype was found a few times. Its antigen remains unidentified. TCRdb re-analysed the 5' RACE reads in MiXCR, keeping a single row per CDR3 protein. The repertoire holds some 60,000 distinct CDR3 sequences, about 9.3% seen once, with 1.2% in the top ten. The receptor comes from an adult who was a healthcare worker with PCR-confirmed SARS-CoV-2 infection or an uninfected control (not recorded which). The sample was whole blood.

CDR3 nucleotides: TGTGCCAGCAGCCAAGTCAACAGGGCCACTGAAGCTTTCTTT. The encoded protein is CASSQVNRATEAFF. This chain links TRBV3-1 with TRBJ1-1, with D possibly being TRBD1 (6 bases). Trimming left V 1 base short and J 4 bases short, with 10 bases between. Germline V CDR1 and CDR2: LGHDT, YNNKEL (reference sequence). The CDR3 totals 14 residues.